The entry below describes one T cell receptor (beta chain). This clonotype has more than one count but fewer than ten. Its binding antigen is unknown. No base qualities exist here, and no much larger clone lies one base off it. Reads for this sample came from an Illumina HiSeq 2500. Quantitative 5'-RACE with molecular barcodes was the method used to prepare the TCR beta libraries. Concerning the study's data processing: A new computational method, built on a probabilistic model of VDJ rearrangement, was used to identify disease-linked TCR variants. TCRdb's own reprocessing of the public reads used fastp at Q25 and MiXCR and kept productive beta chains. Every entry covers one CDR3 protein and lists the most common genes and DNA from its rows. These V and J calls originate from TCRdb's pipeline instead of the authors' own analysis. This sample is represented by approximately 150,000 distinct CDR3 sequences; approximately 9% of them were singletons. Clones ranked in the top ten supply more than 12% of the sample.

The sample comes from a study of CD8 T cells in ankylosing spondylitis (dated by TCRdb to the late 2010s). In terms of the full investigation: The study set out to find disease-linked TCR variants by profiling T cell receptor beta repertoires in ankylosing spondylitis patients and healthy donors. Samples of peripheral blood were taken, and for ankylosing spondylitis patients, synovial fluid was collected as well. The full study cohort comprised 25 ankylosing spondylitis patients and over a hundred healthy donors. The full study reports these points: Some of the motif variants had been reported before in the synovial fluid and blood of reactive arthritis patients, a finding that suggests common disease-initiation mechanisms. The disease-linked clones were reported as significantly enriched in matched synovial fluid samples from ankylosing spondylitis patients. A CD8+ phenotype was shown by the disease-linked clones, which were found at relatively low frequencies in peripheral blood. Blood from ankylosing spondylitis patients appeared to be characterized by a TCR beta motif composed of under 10 highly homologous amino acid variants.

CDR1 DFQATT and CDR2 SNEGSKA were looked up in the germline V gene (reference sequence). The CDR3 has 11 amino acids, counting the end cysteine and phenylalanine. Just the 33-base CDR3 DNA is kept, in frame starting at base 1. The rearrangement joined TRBV20-1 to TRBJ1-2; TRBD1 is possibly the D segment (5 matching bases). This receptor was identified in a female donor with ankylosing spondylitis or in good health (not recorded which). Sequenced: blood, either unsorted or a sorted T cell fraction (not recorded which). The CDR3 has the sequence CSGRGRGGYTF. In nucleotides, the sequence is TGCAGCGGCCGGGGACGGGGGGGCTACACCTTC.